This T cell receptor beta chain derives from a study of T cell responses to AZD1222 COVID-19 vaccine. Whole-study results and caveats: Vaccine-related CD4 TCRs covered spike, predominating at 160-218 and 743-854. There were repertoire samples only from the period after the peak T cell response. Increases in Spike-specific TCR breadth and depth were seen after two AZD1222 doses.

This CDR3 has 14 residues. Per germline, CDR1 SNHLY and CDR2 FYNNEI. The V and J ends lost 4 bases and 7 bases respectively, with 14 bases between them. Points on this clone: The antigen is unknown.

Generated by immunoSEQ multiplex PCR, the TCRdb table keeps only in-frame clones and is missing some. The sample lists some 120,000 clones; 91% were seen once. Source: peripheral blood, taken on day 0 of AZD1222 vaccination. V and J are TRBV2 and TRBJ2-1; D perhaps matches TRBD2 (6 bases). This clonotype was obtained from an adult in good health. CDR3 coding DNA: TGTGCCAGCAGTGGTCAACTAGCCACAAATGAGCAGTTCTTC. Encoded protein: CASSGQLATNEQFF.